The 5 T cell receptor beta chains listed next were all sequenced from one sample in a study of radiotherapy plus CTLA-4 blockade in lung cancer. Produced via immunoSEQ multiplex PCR; TCRdb's table is partial and in-frame only. The sample contains about 28,000 clones, about four fifths of which appear only once. The sequencing here drew on peripheral blood, taken from a patient treated with radiotherapy plus ipilimumab. The receptors derive from a human donor with non-small cell lung cancer that progressed on radiotherapy plus ipilimumab.

The rearrangement links TRBV6-5 to TRBJ1-3; D is possibly TRBD1 (5 bases). Germline V gives CDR1 MNHEY, CDR2 SVGAGI. The V end lost 5 bases, the J end lost 1 base, and 6 bases lay between the germline ends. The length of the CDR3 is 13 residues. The CDR3 is CASSAGSGNTIYF. In DNA, the CDR3 is TGTGCCAGCAGTGCAGGGTCTGGAAACACCATATATTTT.

This clone has only a few counts. The rearrangement uses TRBV13 and TRBJ2-7; the match to TRBD1 covers 8 bases. V trimming: 5 bases; J trimming: 1 base; junction bases outside the gene matches: 4. Germline V gene sequence: CDR1 PRHDT, CDR2 FYEKMQ (reference sequence). This CDR3 comprises 14 residues. CDR3 nucleotide sequence: TGTGCCAGCAGCCTAGACAGGGGATCCTACGAGCAGTACTTC. Translated: CASSLDRGSYEQYF. The entire variable domain, with the rest obtained from reference TRBV13 and TRBJ2-7, is as follows: AAGVIQSPRHLIKEKRETATLKCYPIPRHDTVYWYQQGPGQDPQFLISFYEKMQSDKGSIPDRFSAQQFSDYHSELNMSSLELGDSALYFCASSLDRGSYEQYFGPGTRLTVT.

This clone was detected a few times. The chain combines TRBV19 with TRBJ1-5; weak D call: TRBD1 (5 bases). The CDR3 contains 13 residues. Germline CDR1 LNHDA, CDR2 SQIVND (reference sequence). V was shortened by 7 bases and J by 4 bases, with 11 bases between the two germline ends. In DNA form, the CDR3 reads TGTGCCAGTACAGTTAGGGGTAATCAGCCCCAGCATTTT. This sequence encodes CASTVRGNQPQHF.

The chain links TRBV7-2 to TRBJ2-2; D remains ambiguous. V was clipped by 1 base and J by 7 bases, with 7 bases between them. This CDR3 has 13 residues. Germline lookup yields CDR1 SGHTA and CDR2 FQGNSA. As DNA, the CDR3 is TGTGCCAGCAGCTTAGGATCAGGCGGGGAGCTGTTTTTT. Amino acid sequence: CASSLGSGGELFF.

CDR3 in DNA: TGTGCCTGGAGTCCCAACCACAATCAGCCCCAGCATTTT. Translation gives CAWSPNHNQPQHF. The rearrangement uses TRBV30 and TRBJ1-5; D remains ambiguous. Trimming pared 2 bases from V and 3 bases from J, leaving 8 bases between. Germline assignment: CDR1 GTSNPN and CDR2 SVGIG (reference sequence). This CDR3 is 13 amino acids long.